A selection of T cell receptor beta chains follows, all from one sample in a study of control samples from healthy donors and cancer patients. The method was immunoSEQ multiplex PCR; TCRdb's version includes in-frame clones alone and lacks a portion of them. The data hold some 130,000 clones, with 92% observed a single time. Input material: blood. The receptors were gathered from a woman aged 45 to 65 in good health. Both conserved end residues are part of each CDR3. The D gene is left open where the match is weak. Size is stated for part of the rows, as once, few or many counts, or as a class when the clone is expanded.

>TRBJ2-4|NA|TRBV6-1|once
TGTGCCAGCAGTGGTGGCCCCGTAAGGGCCAAAAACATTCAGTACTTC
CASSGGPVRAKNIQYF
>TRBJ1-1|NA|TRBV18|NA
TGTGCCAGCTCACCACGAGATGGGGGGGCCACTGAAGCTTTCTTT
CASSPRDGGATEAFF
>TRBJ2-5|TRBD2|TRBV28|NA
TGTGCCAGCAGTTTAGCGGGAGGGCTTCGAGAGACCCAGTACTTC
CASSLAGGLRETQYF
>TRBJ2-3|NA|TRBV2|NA
TGTGCCAGCAGTACCACGGCGGATACGCAGTATTTT
CASSTTADTQYF
>TRBJ2-3|TRBD2|TRBV7-2|NA
TGTGCCAGCAGCTTAGAGTCGGGGGGAGATACGCAGTATTTT
CASSLESGGDTQYF
>TRBJ1-5|NA|TRBV29-1|NA
TGCAGCGTTGAATTTAGAGAGAATCAGCCCCAGCATTTT
CSVEFRENQPQHF
>TRBJ1-5|TRBD1|TRBV28|NA
TGTGCCAGCAGTTTTTACAGGGGGCAATTCGGTCAGCCCCAGCATTTT
CASSFYRGQFGQPQHF
>TRBJ2-7|TRBD2|TRBV28|NA
TGTGCCAGCAGTTTGACTAGCGGGAGTAGCTACGAGCAGTACTTC
CASSLTSGSSYEQYF
>TRBJ2-7|NA|TRBV7-8|once
TGTGCCAGCAGCCCCGCCGGGAGCTACGAGCAGTACTTC
CASSPAGSYEQYF
>TRBJ2-3|NA|TRBV5-1|NA
TGCGCCAGCAGCTTGTCCCAAACCGGAGATACGCAGTATTTT
CASSLSQTGDTQYF
>TRBJ1-6|NA|TRBV10-3|NA
TGTGCCACTAAAAATGGGGGCTATAATTCACCCCTCCACTTT
CATKNGGYNSPLHF
>TRBJ2-2|TRBD1|TRBV6-5|NA
TGTGCCAGCAACCGACAGGGAGCGAACACCGGGGAGCTGTTTTTT
CASNRQGANTGELFF
>TRBJ2-6|TRBD1|TRBV30|NA
TGTGCCTGGGCACCGGACAGGGGGCGGACCGGGGCCAACGTCCTGACTTTC
CAWAPDRGRTGANVLTF
>TRBJ1-5|NA|TRBV7-8|once
TGTGCCAGCACAGAGAATAGCAATCAGCCCCAGCATTTT
CASTENSNQPQHF
>TRBJ1-1|NA|TRBV6-2/TRBV6-3|few
TGTGCCAGCAGTTTTGGAGGGGACCCCGGAACGGGCACTGAAGCTTTCTTT
CASSFGGDPGTGTEAFF
>TRBJ2-2|TRBD1|TRBV7-7|NA
TGTGCTAGCAGCCCCTGGACAGGAACAACCTTTGGAACCGGGGAGCTGTTTTTT
CASSPWTGTTFGTGELFF
>TRBJ2-3|TRBD1|TRBV10-3|NA
TGTGCCATCACCCGAGGGACAGGCCCTAGCACAGATACGCAGTATTTT
CAITRGTGPSTDTQYF
>TRBJ1-2|NA|TRBV27|NA
TGTGCCAGCAGTTTATCGGCAGGGGTCGAAGGCTACACCTTC
CASSLSAGVEGYTF